This paragraph covers one T cell receptor beta chain sequence. A much more abundant neighbour one base away suggests this may be a read error. Naive CD4+ T cells were purified with Tregs depleted by CD25. TCRdb itself ran the 5' RACE reads through MiXCR, one entry per CDR3 protein. The table shows some 57,000 distinct CDR3 sequences, with over 15% occurring only once. Germline-derived CDR1 and CDR2 are MNHNS and SASEGT. The CDR3 extends over 14 amino acids. The clonotype was recovered from a female donor with breast cancer. The rearrangement uses TRBV6-1 and TRBJ2-7, with D uncertain. The sample consisted of naive CD4+ T cells sorted from blood. Subset in this sample: naive CD4+ T cells, CD4+CD45RA+CD25-. The CDR3 reads CASSRSGSSHEQYF. CDR3 sequence (DNA): TGTGCCAGCAGTCGGTCCGGATCCTCCCACGAGCAGTACTTC.